A single sample is the source of the 16 T cell receptor beta chains below, sequenced in a study of cytomegalovirus exposure and HLA in healthy donors. The PCR ran on 60 Vbeta and 13 Jbeta primers. This table comes from immunoSEQ multiplex PCR, and its TCRdb copy is limited to in-frame clones, with some not included. This table holds 150,000 to 200,000 clones, approximately 70% found once. The material sequenced was PBMCs. The receptor set was obtained from a man between 35 and 55 years old in good health and CMV-seropositive.

J is TRBJ2-5 and V is TRBV5-1; 8 positions agree with TRBD2. The V segment lost 7 bases and the J segment 5 bases; nucleotides outside the gene matches: 13. Per the germline V gene, CDR1 is SGHRS and CDR2 is YFSETQ. CDR3 size: 15 residues. Here the CDR3 DNA reads TGCGCCAGCGAAATTGGGACCCGGGGGGGGGAGACCCAGTACTTC. It codes for CASEIGTRGGETQYF.

The chain recombines TRBV9 with TRBJ2-5, with a weak D call TRBD2 (7 bases). The V gene's germline CDR1 is SGDLS and CDR2 YYNGEE. The CDR3 has 15 amino acids. The V end lost 1 base, the J end lost 2 bases, and 12 bases lay between the germline ends. The CDR3 reads CASSVSGGLQETQYF. CDR3 DNA: TGTGCCAGCAGCGTATCGGGGGGCCTACAAGAGACCCAGTACTTC.

The rearrangement uses TRBV5-6 and TRBJ1-4; maybe TRBD1 (5 bases). Per the germline V gene, CDR1 is SGHDT and CDR2 is YYEEEE. The CDR3 spans 16 residues. V lost 4 bases and J 0 bases, leaving 13 bases between the germline ends. The CDR3 sequence is CASSRGGRATNEKLFF. The CDR3, as DNA: TGTGCCAGCAGCCGGGGGGGACGCGCAACTAATGAAAAACTGTTTTTT.

The chain is built from TRBV6-5 and TRBJ1-2, with 9 positions matching TRBD1. Trimming at V came to 2 bases and at J to 4 bases, leaving 5 bases not matched to a gene. Germline V gene data show CDR1 as MNHEY and CDR2 as SVGAGI. This CDR3 has 15 residues. CDR3 sequence reads: CASSYPGTGFYGYTF. CDR3 nucleotides: TGTGCCAGCAGTTACCCCGGGACAGGGTTCTATGGCTACACCTTC.

The V call is TRBV27, the J call TRBJ1-1, with D maybe TRBD1 (5 bases). Germline V gives CDR1 MNHEY, CDR2 SMNVEV (reference sequence). This CDR3 has 14 residues. V lost 4 bases and J lost 3, with 12 bases in between. This CDR3 is CASSSGLPDTEAFF. In nucleotides, the CDR3 is TGTGCCAGCAGTTCGGGACTCCCCGACACTGAAGCTTTCTTT.

This clone was picked up a small number of times. CDR3 bases: TGTGCCAGAAGCTTGTTGTCAGGGGATGAAAAACTGTTTTTT. Translated: CARSLLSGDEKLFF. The rearrangement links TRBV5-3 to TRBJ1-4, with D possibly matching TRBD1 (6 bases). TRBV5-3 is known as an ORF, though its function is uncertain. This CDR3 spans 14 amino acids. The V and J ends lost 1 base and 6 bases respectively, with 10 bases between them.

V is TRBV6-5 and J is TRBJ2-2; TRBD2 might be the D (5 bases). The V gene lost 10 bases and the J gene lost 3 bases, with 9 bases spanning the gap. Germline V lookup: CDR1 MNHEY, CDR2 SVGAGI. The CDR3 loop spans 12 amino acids. DNA for the CDR3: TGTGCCACCCAGAGGGACACCGGGGAGCTGTTTTTT. Translation gives CATQRDTGELFF.

The chain recombines TRBV27 with TRBJ2-1; 8 bases map to TRBD2. Per germline, CDR1 MNHEY and CDR2 SMNVEV (reference sequence). J was trimmed by 8 bases and V by 7 bases; bases with no gene match: 16. The CDR3 extends over 16 amino acids. In nucleotides, the CDR3 is TGTGCCAGCATTGGTCCCGCGGTAGCGGGGAACTATGAGCAGTTCTTC. It is translated as CASIGPAVAGNYEQFF.

The J gene is TRBJ2-1, the V gene TRBV11-2; maybe TRBD2 (6 bases). V was clipped by 8 bases and J by 0 bases, with 14 bases between them. Per germline, CDR1 SGHAT and CDR2 FQNNGV. The CDR3 has 15 residues. The chain's CDR3 is CASPGRGSSYNEQFF. The CDR3, as DNA: TGTGCCAGCCCCGGCCGGGGGAGCTCCTACAATGAGCAGTTCTTC.

This chain uses TRBV15 with TRBJ2-7; D unresolved. Germline V gives CDR1 LNHNV, CDR2 YYDKDF (reference sequence). The V end was cut by 0 bases, the J end by 0 bases, with 6 bases between. The CDR3 length is 14 residues. In nucleotides, the CDR3 is TGTGCCACCAGCAGAGACCGGAGCTCCTACGAGCAGTACTTC. Protein sequence: CATSRDRSSYEQYF.

The V gene is TRBV19, the J gene TRBJ2-5; 9 bases agree with TRBD1. The last part of the DNA fits TRBJ2-7 better; the J call may be wrong. The CDR3 length is 14 residues. Germline assignment: CDR1 LNHDA and CDR2 SQIVND (reference sequence). This CDR3 is CASRDRGGSSEQYF. CDR3 nucleotide sequence: TGTGCCAGTAGGGACAGGGGAGGATCTTCCGAGCAGTACTTC.

This clone was observed a few times. This chain connects TRBV9 to TRBJ2-1; D is perhaps TRBD2 (6 bases). The germline V gene encodes CDR1 SGDLS and CDR2 YYNGEE. V lost 4 bases, J lost 12 bases, and 23 bases lay in between. This CDR3 contains 15 residues. Written as DNA, the CDR3 is TGTGCCAGCAGCCCGAGGGACTTTCCACAGGATGGGCAGTTCTTC. Translation gives CASSPRDFPQDGQFF.

A few counts support this clone. V and J are TRBV5-1 and TRBJ1-2, with D unclear. Germline assignment: CDR1 SGHRS and CDR2 YFSETQ. Trimming removed 2 bases at V and 4 bases at J, with 12 bases between. The CDR3 has 14 amino acids. CDR3 DNA sequence: TGCGCCAGCAGCTTTGGTTCCTCGGGCTATGGCTACACCTTC. Translating it yields CASSFGSSGYGYTF.

J is TRBJ2-3 and V is TRBV9, with 8 bases fitting TRBD2. The CDR3 contains 15 residues. The germline gives CDR1 SGDLS, CDR2 YYNGEE. The V segment lost 2 bases and the J segment 3 bases; nucleotides outside the gene matches: 5. The DNA of the CDR3 is TGTGCCAGCAGCGTTGACGGGGGGGGGACAGATACGCAGTATTTT. Translated, it gives CASSVDGGGTDTQYF.

J is TRBJ2-1 and V is TRBV2, with 15 bases fitting TRBD2. V lost 6 bases, J lost 10 bases, and 7 bases stayed unmatched. Germline-derived CDR1 and CDR2 are SNHLY and FYNNEI. This CDR3 comprises 15 residues. CDR3 sequence (DNA): TGTGCCAGCAGATCGGGACTAGCGGGGGGTTACGAGCAGTTCTTC. Translated, it gives CASRSGLAGGYEQFF.

The chain uses TRBV7-2 and TRBJ2-5; 7 positions agree with TRBD2. CDR1 SGHTA and CDR2 FQGNSA come from the germline V gene. V lost 2 bases and J lost 2; bases outside the gene matches: 8. The CDR3 is made up of 16 amino acids. The DNA of the CDR3 is TGTGCCAGCAGCTTAAGGCGGGGGATATCTCAAGAGACCCAGTACTTC. It encodes CASSLRRGISQETQYF.